Listed below are T cell receptor beta chains from one sample, sequenced in a study of cytomegalovirus exposure and HLA in healthy donors. Measured with immunoSEQ multiplex PCR; TCRdb has only the in-frame clones, and not every one. Seen here are 87,000 or so clones, 60% to 85% observed once, and the top ten hold approximately 5%. Input material: PBMCs. Receptor source: a woman between 40 and 50 years old in good health and CMV-seronegative. CDR3s include the opening cysteine and the closing phenylalanine or tryptophan. Fields, in order: CDR3 protein, CDR3 DNA, D gene, J gene, V gene, clone size. A D gene is named only where the DNA matches it firmly. The size of a clone is reported for some rows only, either as once, few or many, or as a class for expanded clones.

CDR3aa: CASSKGAAYEQYF
CDR3nt: TGTGCCAGCTCTAAGGGGGCCGCCTACGAGCAGTACTTC
d_gene: TRBD1
j_gene: TRBJ2-7
v_gene: TRBV7-8
abundance: NA

CDR3aa: CASSPWGGQGRGQPQHF
CDR3nt: TGTGCCAGCAGCCCCTGGGGGGGGCAGGGGAGGGGTCAGCCCCAGCATTTT
d_gene: NA
j_gene: TRBJ1-5
v_gene: TRBV7-9
abundance: NA

CDR3aa: CASTNSGNTIYF
CDR3nt: TGTGCCAGCACAAACTCTGGAAACACCATATATTTT
d_gene: NA
j_gene: TRBJ1-3
v_gene: TRBV2
abundance: NA

CDR3aa: CASSPSGGTQPQHF
CDR3nt: TGTGCCAGCAGTCCCTCAGGGGGCACGCAGCCCCAGCATTTT
d_gene: TRBD1
j_gene: TRBJ1-5
v_gene: TRBV6-5
abundance: NA

CDR3aa: CASSLRRTAEAFF
CDR3nt: TGTGCCAGCAGCTTAAGAAGAACTGCTGAAGCTTTCTTT
d_gene: NA
j_gene: TRBJ1-1
v_gene: TRBV7-3
abundance: NA

CDR3aa: CASSQDRNGQPQHF
CDR3nt: TGCGCCAGCAGCCAAGACAGGAACGGCCAGCCCCAGCATTTT
d_gene: NA
j_gene: TRBJ1-5
v_gene: TRBV4-3
abundance: NA

CDR3aa: CASSRLGQRNTEAFF
CDR3nt: TGTGCCAGCAGCCGGCTTGGACAGAGGAACACTGAAGCTTTCTTT
d_gene: NA
j_gene: TRBJ1-1
v_gene: TRBV7-9
abundance: once

CDR3aa: CASTEDILGRGTEAFF
CDR3nt: TGTGCCAGCACTGAGGACATCCTGGGAAGGGGGACTGAAGCTTTCTTT
d_gene: NA
j_gene: TRBJ1-1
v_gene: TRBV25-1
abundance: once

CDR3aa: CASSAASFSGYTEAFF
CDR3nt: TGTGCCAGCAGTGCTGCAAGTTTTTCGGGGTACACTGAAGCTTTCTTT
d_gene: NA
j_gene: TRBJ1-1
v_gene: TRBV27
abundance: NA

CDR3aa: CAWSVFQGRIYGYTF
CDR3nt: TGTGCCTGGAGTGTCTTCCAGGGCAGAATTTATGGCTACACCTTC
d_gene: NA
j_gene: TRBJ1-2
v_gene: TRBV30
abundance: NA

CDR3aa: CASSEGSGGLRNSYEQYF
CDR3nt: TGTGCCAGCAGTGAAGGTAGCGGGGGGCTCCGGAACTCCTACGAGCAGTACTTC
d_gene: TRBD2
j_gene: TRBJ2-7
v_gene: TRBV2
abundance: NA

CDR3aa: CASSDMRSSVQPQHF
CDR3nt: TGTGCCAGCAGTGATATGCGGTCCTCAGTTCAGCCCCAGCATTTT
d_gene: NA
j_gene: TRBJ1-5
v_gene: TRBV2
abundance: NA

CDR3aa: CASSTLQGAFTEAFF
CDR3nt: TGTGCCAGTAGTACCCTTCAGGGGGCATTCACTGAAGCTTTCTTT
d_gene: TRBD1
j_gene: TRBJ1-1
v_gene: TRBV19
abundance: NA

CDR3aa: CASSIRDRVGETQYF
CDR3nt: TGTGCCAGCAGTATCCGGGACAGGGTCGGCGAGACCCAGTACTTC
d_gene: TRBD1
j_gene: TRBJ2-5
v_gene: TRBV6-1
abundance: once

CDR3aa: CASSQRQGLLDEQYF
CDR3nt: TGTGCCAGCAGCCAGAGACAGGGCCTTTTGGACGAGCAGTACTTC
d_gene: TRBD1
j_gene: TRBJ2-7
v_gene: TRBV4-2
abundance: NA

CDR3aa: CASSFGLTSNEQFF
CDR3nt: TGCGCCAGCAGCTTCGGGCTGACTAGCAATGAGCAGTTCTTC
d_gene: NA
j_gene: TRBJ2-1
v_gene: TRBV5-1
abundance: NA

CDR3aa: CASSRTGNVGFYGYTF
CDR3nt: TGTGCCAGCAGCAGGACAGGAAATGTAGGATTTTATGGCTACACCTTC
d_gene: TRBD1
j_gene: TRBJ1-2
v_gene: TRBV27
abundance: once

CDR3aa: CASSLGTVSYNEQFF
CDR3nt: TGTGCCAGCAGCTTAGGGACAGTCTCCTACAATGAGCAGTTCTTC
d_gene: NA
j_gene: TRBJ2-1
v_gene: TRBV7-6
abundance: NA

CDR3aa: CAWSPGQGREQYF
CDR3nt: TGTGCCTGGAGCCCGGGACAGGGACGGGAGCAGTACTTC
d_gene: TRBD1
j_gene: TRBJ2-7
v_gene: TRBV30
abundance: NA

CDR3aa: CASSQRHPGGLAKNIQYF
CDR3nt: TGCGCCAGCAGCCAACGACACCCAGGGGGATTAGCCAAAAACATTCAGTACTTC
d_gene: TRBD1
j_gene: TRBJ2-4
v_gene: TRBV4-1
abundance: once

CDR3aa: CASSMLAGYNEQFF
CDR3nt: TGTGCCAGCAGCATGCTAGCGGGCTACAATGAGCAGTTCTTC
d_gene: TRBD2
j_gene: TRBJ2-1
v_gene: TRBV7-2
abundance: NA

CDR3aa: CASSLEGTGSATNEKLFF
CDR3nt: TGTGCCAGCAGCTTAGAGGGGACAGGGTCTGCAACTAATGAAAAACTGTTTTTT
d_gene: TRBD1
j_gene: TRBJ1-4
v_gene: TRBV7-9
abundance: NA

CDR3aa: CASSEGVAGTSGANVLTF
CDR3nt: TGTGCCAGCAGTGAAGGTGTAGCGGGGACCTCTGGGGCCAACGTCCTGACTTTC
d_gene: TRBD2
j_gene: TRBJ2-6
v_gene: TRBV2
abundance: NA

CDR3aa: CASRARGTEAFF
CDR3nt: TGTGCCAGCAGGGCCAGGGGTACTGAAGCTTTCTTT
d_gene: NA
j_gene: TRBJ1-1
v_gene: TRBV7-2
abundance: once

CDR3aa: CASSRQGEGNQPQHF
CDR3nt: TGTGCCAGCAGCCGACAGGGGGAGGGGAATCAGCCCCAGCATTTT
d_gene: TRBD1
j_gene: TRBJ1-5
v_gene: TRBV2
abundance: NA

CDR3aa: CASSPSTGELFF
CDR3nt: TGTGCCAGCAGCCCCAGCACCGGGGAGCTGTTTTTT
d_gene: NA
j_gene: TRBJ2-2
v_gene: TRBV11-2
abundance: NA

CDR3aa: CASRPGLAGLTGELFF
CDR3nt: TGTGCCAGCAGGCCGGGACTAGCGGGGTTAACCGGGGAGCTGTTTTTT
d_gene: TRBD2
j_gene: TRBJ2-2
v_gene: TRBV7-8
abundance: NA